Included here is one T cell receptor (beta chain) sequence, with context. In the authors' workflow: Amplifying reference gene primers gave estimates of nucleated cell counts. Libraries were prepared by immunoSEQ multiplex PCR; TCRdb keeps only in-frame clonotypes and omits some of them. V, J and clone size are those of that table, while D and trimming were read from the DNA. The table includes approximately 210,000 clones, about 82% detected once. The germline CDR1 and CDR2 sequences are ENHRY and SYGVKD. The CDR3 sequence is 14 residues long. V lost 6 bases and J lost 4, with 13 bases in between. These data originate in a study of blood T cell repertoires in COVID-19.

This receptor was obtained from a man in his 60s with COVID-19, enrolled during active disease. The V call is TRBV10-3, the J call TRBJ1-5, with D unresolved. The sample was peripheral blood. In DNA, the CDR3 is TGTGCCATCAGCGCCCGGACGGGGAATCAGCCCCAGCATTTT. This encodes CAISARTGNQPQHF.